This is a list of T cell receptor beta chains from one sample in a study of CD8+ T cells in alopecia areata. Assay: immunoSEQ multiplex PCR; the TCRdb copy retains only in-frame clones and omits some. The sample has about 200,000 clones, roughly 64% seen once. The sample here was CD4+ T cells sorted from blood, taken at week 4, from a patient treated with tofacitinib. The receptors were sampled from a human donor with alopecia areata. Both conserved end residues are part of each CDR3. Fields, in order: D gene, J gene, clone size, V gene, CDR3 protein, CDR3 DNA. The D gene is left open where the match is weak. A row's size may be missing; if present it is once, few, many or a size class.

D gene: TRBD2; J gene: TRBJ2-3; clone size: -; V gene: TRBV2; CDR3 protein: CASSRTSATDTQYF; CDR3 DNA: TGTGCCAGCAGTCGGACTAGTGCTACAGATACGCAGTATTTT
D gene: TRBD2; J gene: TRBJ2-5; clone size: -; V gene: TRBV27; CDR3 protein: CASSLYSSGGARETQYF; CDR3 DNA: TGTGCCAGCAGTTTATATTCTAGCGGGGGGGCCCGAGAGACCCAGTACTTC
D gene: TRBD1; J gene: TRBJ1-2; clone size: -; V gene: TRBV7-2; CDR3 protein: CASSYWDSGGGYTF; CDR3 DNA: TGTGCCAGCAGCTATTGGGACAGTGGCGGTGGCTACACCTTC
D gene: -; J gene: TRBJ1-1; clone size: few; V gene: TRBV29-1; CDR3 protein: CSVRSNTEAFF; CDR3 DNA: TGCAGCGTTCGGTCGAACACTGAAGCTTTCTTT
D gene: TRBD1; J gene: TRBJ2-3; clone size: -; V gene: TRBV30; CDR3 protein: CAWRRGPTTSTDTQYF; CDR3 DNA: TGTGCCTGGAGAAGGGGGCCGACAACTAGCACAGATACGCAGTATTTT
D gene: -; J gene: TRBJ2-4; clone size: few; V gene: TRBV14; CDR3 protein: CASSQFGGNIQYF; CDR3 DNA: TGTGCCAGCAGCCAATTTGGGGGAAACATTCAGTACTTC
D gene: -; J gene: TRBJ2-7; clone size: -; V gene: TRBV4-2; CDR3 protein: CASSQATEQYF; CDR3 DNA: TGTGCCAGCAGCCAGGCTACGGAGCAGTACTTC
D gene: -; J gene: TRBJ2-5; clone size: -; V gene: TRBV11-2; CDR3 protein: CASSLGRGISREAQYF; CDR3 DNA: TGTGCCAGCAGCTTGGGCAGAGGGATATCAAGAGAGGCCCAGTACTTC
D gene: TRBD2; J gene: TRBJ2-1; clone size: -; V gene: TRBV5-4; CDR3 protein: CASSVRLAGYNEQFF; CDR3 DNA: TGTGCCAGCAGCGTAAGACTAGCGGGGTACAATGAGCAGTTCTTC
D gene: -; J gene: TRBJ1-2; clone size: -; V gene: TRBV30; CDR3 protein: CAWSYRIPYGYTF; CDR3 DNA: TGTGCCTGGAGTTATAGGATACCTTATGGCTACACCTTC
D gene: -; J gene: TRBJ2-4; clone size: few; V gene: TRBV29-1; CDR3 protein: CSVTGPLAKNIQYF; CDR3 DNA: TGCAGCGTCACAGGGCCGCTAGCCAAAAACATTCAGTACTTC
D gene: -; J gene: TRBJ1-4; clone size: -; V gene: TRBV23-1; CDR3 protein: CASPQGRSEKLFF; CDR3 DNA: TGCGCCAGCCCCCAGGGTAGGAGTGAAAAACTGTTTTTT
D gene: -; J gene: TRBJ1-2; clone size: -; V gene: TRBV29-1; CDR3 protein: CSTTENYGYTF; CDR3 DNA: TGCAGTACTACAGAGAACTATGGCTACACCTTC
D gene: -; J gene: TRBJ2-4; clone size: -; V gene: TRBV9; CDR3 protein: CASSVDGNIQYF; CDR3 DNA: TGTGCCAGCAGCGTAGACGGAAACATTCAGTACTTC
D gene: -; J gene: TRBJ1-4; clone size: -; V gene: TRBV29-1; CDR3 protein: CSVGHGANSRVGKLFF; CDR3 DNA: TGCAGCGTTGGCCACGGGGCGAACTCCAGGGTAGGAAAACTGTTTTTT
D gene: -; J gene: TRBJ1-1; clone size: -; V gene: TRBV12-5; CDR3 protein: CASGLVGGSEAFF; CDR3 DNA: TGTGCTAGTGGTTTGGTTGGAGGTTCCGAAGCTTTCTTT
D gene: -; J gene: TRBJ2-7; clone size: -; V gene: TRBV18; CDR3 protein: CASSPSNEQYF; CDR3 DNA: TGTGCCAGCTCACCCTCCAACGAGCAGTACTTC
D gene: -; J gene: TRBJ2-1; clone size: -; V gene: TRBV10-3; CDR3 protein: CAISAYDGAEQFF; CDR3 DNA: TGTGCCATCAGTGCATATGACGGGGCTGAGCAGTTCTTC
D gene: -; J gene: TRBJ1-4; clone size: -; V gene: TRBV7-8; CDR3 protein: CASSLVRGANEKLFF; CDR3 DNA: TGTGCCAGCAGCTTAGTACGGGGCGCTAATGAAAAACTGTTTTTT
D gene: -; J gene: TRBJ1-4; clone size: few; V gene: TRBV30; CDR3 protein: CAWSWMAEKLFF; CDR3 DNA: TGTGCCTGGAGTTGGATGGCGGAAAAACTGTTTTTT
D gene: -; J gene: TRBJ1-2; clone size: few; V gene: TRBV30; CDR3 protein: CAWSPVGGYTF; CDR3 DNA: TGTGCCTGGAGTCCGGTAGGGGGCTACACCTTC
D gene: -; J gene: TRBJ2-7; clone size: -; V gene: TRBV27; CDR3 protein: CASTLWEQYEQYF; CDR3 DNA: TGTGCCAGCACGTTATGGGAACAATACGAGCAGTACTTC
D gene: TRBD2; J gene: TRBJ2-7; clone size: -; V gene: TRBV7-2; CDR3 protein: CASSATSGGYEQYF; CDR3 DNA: TGTGCCAGCAGCGCTACTAGCGGGGGTTACGAGCAGTACTTC
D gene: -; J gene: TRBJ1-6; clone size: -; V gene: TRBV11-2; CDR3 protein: CASSLRDNSPLHF; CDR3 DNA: TGTGCCAGCAGCTTAAGGGACAACTCACCCCTCCACTTT
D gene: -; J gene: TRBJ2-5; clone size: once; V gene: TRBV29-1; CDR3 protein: CSVEDVLANRRETQYF; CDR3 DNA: TGCAGCGTTGAAGATGTCCTGGCAAATAGAAGGGAGACCCAGTACTTC
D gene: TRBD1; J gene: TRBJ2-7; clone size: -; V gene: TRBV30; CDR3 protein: CAWSGGQGTSYEQYF; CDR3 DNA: TGTGCCTGGAGTGGAGGACAGGGGACCTCCTACGAGCAGTACTTC
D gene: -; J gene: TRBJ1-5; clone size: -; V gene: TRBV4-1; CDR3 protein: CASSQDSGSPNQPQHF; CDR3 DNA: TGCGCCAGCAGCCAGGACTCCGGGTCCCCTAATCAGCCCCAGCATTTT
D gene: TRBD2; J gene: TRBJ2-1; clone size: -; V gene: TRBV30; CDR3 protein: CAWSPGLAGGPSSYNEQFF; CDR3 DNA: TGTGCCTGGAGTCCCGGACTAGCGGGGGGGCCAAGCTCCTACAATGAGCAGTTCTTC
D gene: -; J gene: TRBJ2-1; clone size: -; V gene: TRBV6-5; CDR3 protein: CASSYDSYNEQFF; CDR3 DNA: TGTGCCAGCAGTTACGACTCCTACAATGAGCAGTTCTTC
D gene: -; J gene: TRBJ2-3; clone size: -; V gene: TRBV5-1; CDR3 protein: CASTWGPADTQYF; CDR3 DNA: TGCGCCAGCACTTGGGGGCCGGCAGATACGCAGTATTTT
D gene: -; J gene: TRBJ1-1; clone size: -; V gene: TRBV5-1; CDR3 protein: CASRSRATNTEAFF; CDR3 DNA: TGCGCCAGCAGGAGCAGGGCGACAAACACTGAAGCTTTCTTT
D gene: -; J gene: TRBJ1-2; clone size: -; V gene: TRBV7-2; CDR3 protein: CASSPRGGNYGYTF; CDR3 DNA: TGTGCCAGCAGCCCCCGGGGGGGTAACTATGGCTACACCTTC
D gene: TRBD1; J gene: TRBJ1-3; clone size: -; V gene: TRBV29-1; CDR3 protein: CSVRDRISGNTIYF; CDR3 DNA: TGCAGCGTTAGGGACAGGATCTCTGGAAACACCATATATTTT
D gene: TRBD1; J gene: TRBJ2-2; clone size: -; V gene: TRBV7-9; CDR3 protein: CASSMGQQTGELFF; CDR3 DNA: TGTGCCAGCAGCATGGGACAGCAAACCGGGGAGCTGTTTTTT
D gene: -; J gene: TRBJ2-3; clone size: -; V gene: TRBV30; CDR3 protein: CAWTVGRGRGDTQYF; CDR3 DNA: TGTGCCTGGACGGTCGGGAGAGGCCGAGGAGATACGCAGTATTTT
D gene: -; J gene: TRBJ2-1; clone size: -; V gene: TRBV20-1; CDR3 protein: CSARDRGGQFF; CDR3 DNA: TGCAGTGCTAGAGATCGGGGAGGGCAGTTCTTC
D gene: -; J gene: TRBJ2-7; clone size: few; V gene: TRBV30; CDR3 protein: CACSGMYEQYF; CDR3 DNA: TGTGCCTGTTCAGGGATGTACGAGCAGTACTTC